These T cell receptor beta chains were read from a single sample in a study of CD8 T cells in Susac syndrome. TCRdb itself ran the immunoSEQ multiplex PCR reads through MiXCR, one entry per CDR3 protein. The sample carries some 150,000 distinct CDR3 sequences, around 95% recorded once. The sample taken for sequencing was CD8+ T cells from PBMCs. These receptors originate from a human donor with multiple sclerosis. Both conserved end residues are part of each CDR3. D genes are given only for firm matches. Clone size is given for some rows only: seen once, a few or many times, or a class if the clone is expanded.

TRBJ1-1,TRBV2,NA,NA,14,TGTGCCAGCAGGGCCCCCGCCGTGGACACTGAAGCTTTCTTT,CASRAPAVDTEAFF
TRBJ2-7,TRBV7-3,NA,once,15,TGTGCCAGCAGCGTAGGGGCGGGGGCGCGATACGAGCAGTACTTC,CASSVGAGARYEQYF
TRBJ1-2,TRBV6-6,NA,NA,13,TGTGCCAGCAGCCGTGGTATTAACTATGGCTACACCTTC,CASSRGINYGYTF
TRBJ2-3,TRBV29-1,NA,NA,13,TGCAGCGGAGAGCATATGGGTGCAGATACGCAGTATTTT,CSGEHMGADTQYF
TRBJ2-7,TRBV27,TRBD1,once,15,TGTGCCAGCAGTCCCTCAGGGGGTAACTCCTACGAGCAGTACTTC,CASSPSGGNSYEQYF
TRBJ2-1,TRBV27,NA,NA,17,TGTGCCAGCAGTTGGTACCCCCCGGGGGCGCAGGCCAATGAGCAGTTCTTC,CASSWYPPGAQANEQFF
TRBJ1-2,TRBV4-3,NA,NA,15,TGCGCCAGCAGCCAAGGGGCAGGCCCAATCAACGGCTACACCTTC,CASSQGAGPINGYTF
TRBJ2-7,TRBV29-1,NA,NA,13,TGCAGCGTTGAGCTGGCGGGAAACTACGAGCAGTACTTC,CSVELAGNYEQYF
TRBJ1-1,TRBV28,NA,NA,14,TGTGCCAGCAGTTTAGGTAGGGGTAACACTGAAGCTTTCTTT,CASSLGRGNTEAFF
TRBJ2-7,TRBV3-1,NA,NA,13,TGTGCCAGCAGCCAAGGGTCAGCCCGCGAGCAGTACTTC,CASSQGSAREQYF
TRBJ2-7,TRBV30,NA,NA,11,TGTGCCTGGAGCGGCGGGGCCGAGCAGTACTTC,CAWSGGAEQYF
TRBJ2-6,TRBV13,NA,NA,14,TGTGCCAGCACCTTAGTCTCTGGGGCCAACGTCCTGACTTTC,CASTLVSGANVLTF
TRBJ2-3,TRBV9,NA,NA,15,TGTGCCAGCAGCCCCTGGGGCGGGGCCACAGATACGCAGTATTTT,CASSPWGGATDTQYF
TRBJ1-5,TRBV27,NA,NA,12,TGTGCCAGCACGACGGGAGGTGAGCCCCAGCATTTT,CASTTGGEPQHF
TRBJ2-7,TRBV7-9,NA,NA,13,TGTGCCAGCAGCCCACCCCGGCACTACGAGCAGTACTTC,CASSPPRHYEQYF
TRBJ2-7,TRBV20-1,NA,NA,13,TGCAGTGCTTTAAAAGGACAGTCTTACGAGCAGTACTTC,CSALKGQSYEQYF
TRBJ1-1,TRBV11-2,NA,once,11,TGTGCCAGCAGCCGTACTACCCAAACTTTCTTT,CASSRTTQTFF
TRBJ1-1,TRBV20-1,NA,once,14,TGCAGTGCTAGAGATCGGGCGCCTAACACTGAAGCTTTCTTT,CSARDRAPNTEAFF
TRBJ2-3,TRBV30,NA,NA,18,TGTGCCTGGAGTATACTAGGGGGAGTGACAACGTCCACAGATACGCAGTATTTT,CAWSILGGVTTSTDTQYF
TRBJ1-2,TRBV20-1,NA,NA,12,TGCAGTGCTGGGAATATAGCGGGTGGCTACACCTTC,CSAGNIAGGYTF
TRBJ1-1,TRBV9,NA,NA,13,TGTGCCAGCAGCGTACTCCCGAACACTGAAGCTTTCTTT,CASSVLPNTEAFF
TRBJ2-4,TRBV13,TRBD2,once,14,TGTGCCAGCAGCTCGGGACTAGCGATGGACATTCAGTACTTC,CASSSGLAMDIQYF
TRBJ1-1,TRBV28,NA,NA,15,TGTGCCAGCAGTTTATTGTCCACATTAAACACTGAAGCTTTCTTT,CASSLLSTLNTEAFF
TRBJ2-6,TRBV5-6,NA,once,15,TGTGCCAGCAGCACAGGGCTAGCTGGGGCCAACGTCCTGACTTTC,CASSTGLAGANVLTF
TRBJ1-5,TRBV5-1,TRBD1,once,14,TGCGCCAGCAGCCGAGTAGGGGGCCGGGAGCCCCAGCATTTT,CASSRVGGREPQHF
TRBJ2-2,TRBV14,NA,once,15,TGTGCCAGCAGCCAAGATGTCGGACTCACCGGGGAGCTGTTTTTT,CASSQDVGLTGELFF
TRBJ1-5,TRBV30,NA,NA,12,TGTGCCTATTCACAGGGAGGTCAGCCCCAGCATTTT,CAYSQGGQPQHF
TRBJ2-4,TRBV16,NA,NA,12,TGTGCCAGCAGCCTCCGGAAAACGGTTCAGTACTTC,CASSLRKTVQYF
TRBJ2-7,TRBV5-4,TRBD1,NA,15,TGTGCCAGCAGCCAAGACAGGGGGCGAGGTTACGAGCAGTACTTC,CASSQDRGRGYEQYF
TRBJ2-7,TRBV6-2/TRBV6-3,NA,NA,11,TGTGCCAGCAGGACAGCCTACGAGCAGTACTTC,CASRTAYEQYF
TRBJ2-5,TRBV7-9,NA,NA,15,TGTGCCAGCAGCCCTGGGGAGTACGGGAGAGAGACCCAGTACTTC,CASSPGEYGRETQYF
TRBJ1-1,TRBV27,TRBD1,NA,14,TGTGCCAGCAGTGTCAGGGGGGGGAACACTGAAGCTTTCTTT,CASSVRGGNTEAFF
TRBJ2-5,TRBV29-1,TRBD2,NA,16,TGCAGCGTTGAATGGGAGGGTTTTGAGATCCAAGAGACCCAGTACTTC,CSVEWEGFEIQETQYF
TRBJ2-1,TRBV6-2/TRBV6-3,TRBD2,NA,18,TGTGCCAGCAGTTATTGGTCCCCACTAGCGGACACGTACAATGAGCAGTTCTTC,CASSYWSPLADTYNEQFF
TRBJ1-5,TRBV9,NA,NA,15,TGTGCCAGCAGCGTTCAGGGCTTGAACAATCAGCCCCAGCATTTT,CASSVQGLNNQPQHF
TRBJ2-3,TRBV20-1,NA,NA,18,TGCAGTGCTAGAGATGCAGGGGGGAAGGGTGCTCCTTGGGATACGCAGTATTTT,CSARDAGGKGAPWDTQYF
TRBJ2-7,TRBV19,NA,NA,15,TGTGCCAGTAGGGTAGGGGACGGCGGATCCTACGAGCAGTACTTC,CASRVGDGGSYEQYF
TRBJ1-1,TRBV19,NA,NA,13,TGTGCCAGTAGCCCGGGGGGGAGAGGTGAAGCTTTCTTT,CASSPGGRGEAFF
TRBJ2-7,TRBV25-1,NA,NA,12,TGTGCCAGCTCCCCGGCAGGGGTCGAGCAGTACTTC,CASSPAGVEQYF
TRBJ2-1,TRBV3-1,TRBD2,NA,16,TGTGCCAGCAGCCCTGGGACTAGCGGGGGGGAGGATGAGCAGTTCTTC,CASSPGTSGGEDEQFF
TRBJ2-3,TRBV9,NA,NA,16,TGTGCCAGCAGCCCGCGGGGGCGGGGGTACACAGATACGCAGTATTTT,CASSPRGRGYTDTQYF
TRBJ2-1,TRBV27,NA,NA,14,TGTGCCAGCAGTTCCCGACTGAGAGACAATGAGCAGTTCTTC,CASSSRLRDNEQFF
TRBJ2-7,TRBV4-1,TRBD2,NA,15,TGCGCCAGCAGCCAAGGAATCGGGGGGAGGTACGAGCAGTACTTC,CASSQGIGGRYEQYF
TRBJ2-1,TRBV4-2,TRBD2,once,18,TGTGCCAGCAGCCATGCGACCGGGACTAGCGTCTCCTACAATGAGCAGTTCTTC,CASSHATGTSVSYNEQFF
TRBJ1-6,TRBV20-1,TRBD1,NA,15,TGCAGTGCTAGTTGGGGACAGGGTAATTATCGACCCCTCCACTTT,CSASWGQGNYRPLHF
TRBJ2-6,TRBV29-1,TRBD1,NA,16,TGCAGCGGAGCGACAGGGGCTTCGGGGGGGGCCAACGTCCTGACTTTC,CSGATGASGGANVLTF
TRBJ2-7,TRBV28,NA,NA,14,TGTGCCAGCAGTTTTTCGCCGGGACGAGGCGAGCAGTACTTC,CASSFSPGRGEQYF
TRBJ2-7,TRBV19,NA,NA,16,TGTGCCAGTAGTTCCTCGGCAGGGAGCCCTGGGAGGGAGCAGTACTTC,CASSSSAGSPGREQYF
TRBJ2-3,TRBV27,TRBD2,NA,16,TGTGCCAGCAGTTTAGCGGGGGGCTTCCGCACAGATACGCAGTATTTT,CASSLAGGFRTDTQYF